The 10 T cell receptor beta chains in this list originate from one sample, sequenced in a study of neurological immune-mediated disorders (dated by TCRdb to between 2018 and 2021). Receptor libraries were prepared by 5' RACE. The sequencer was an Illumina HiSeq 2500. Through fastp at Q25 and MiXCR, TCRdb rebuilt clones from the public reads, retaining in-frame beta chains. A single entry per CDR3 protein holds the most common genes and DNA from its merged rows. The sample table lists about 80,000 distinct CDR3 sequences, roughly 9.9% of them with a count of one. Less than 2% of the sample lies in the top ten. Sequenced sample: PBMCs. These receptors all stem from a man between 50 and 59 years old in good health.

This clonotype showed up many times. The V call is TRBV5-1, the J call TRBJ1-1; TRBD1 matches at 7 bases. The CDR3 contains 14 residues. Trimming removed 0 bases from V and 10 bases from J; junction bases left unmatched: 9. CDR1 and CDR2 from the germline V gene are SGHRS and YFSETQ. The CDR3 spells CASSLGQGDMRAFF. Written as DNA, the CDR3 is TGCGCCAGCAGCTTGGGACAGGGTGATATGCGAGCTTTCTTT.

This clonotype was detected ten times or more. The CDR3 sequence is CASSLAGDAGEQYF. The CDR3 region has the DNA TGTGCCAGCAGCTTAGCGGGGGATGCTGGCGAGCAGTACTTC. This chain joins TRBV7-9 and TRBJ2-7; D may match TRBD1 or TRBD2 (5 bases each). The CDR3 extends over 14 amino acids. CDR1 and CDR2 from the germline V gene are SEHNR and FQNEAQ (reference sequence). V was trimmed by 0 bases and J by 6 bases, leaving 12 bases between them. Drawing the rest from reference TRBV7-9 and TRBJ2-7, the complete variable domain is DTGVSQNPRHKITKRGQNVTFRCDPISEHNRLYWYRQTLGQGPEFLTYFQNEAQLEKSRLLSDRFSAERPKGSFSTLEIQRTEQGDSAMYLCASSLAGDAGEQYFGPGTRLTVT.

As regards this clonotype: A read error may explain this, as a much larger clone is one base away. This sequence joins TRBV9 and TRBJ1-6; no definite D call. V was cut by 4 bases and J by 9 bases, with 20 bases left in between. Per germline, CDR1 SGDLS and CDR2 YYNGEE. The CDR3 has 16 amino acids. CDR3 sequence: CASSTSVGTKASPLHF. CDR3 DNA sequence: TGTGCCAGCAGCACATCCGTCGGCACCAAAGCTTCACCCCTCCACTTT.

Ten or more counts support this clonotype. The chain is built from TRBV7-3 and TRBJ1-1; 10 bases fit TRBD1. This CDR3 is built from 14 residues. From germline, CDR1 is SGHTA and CDR2 FQGTGA. The J segment lost 10 bases and the V segment lost 5 bases, leaving 10 bases of the junction unmatched. CDR3 sequence (DNA): TGTGCCAGCAGCACGACCGGGACAGGGGCCGGAGCTTTCTTT. This codes for CASSTTGTGAGAFF. Full variable domain (missing parts from reference TRBV7-3 and TRBJ1-1): GAGVSQTPSNKVTEKGKYVELRCDPISGHTALYWYRQSLGQGPEFLIYFQGTGAADDSGLPNDRFFAVRPEGSVSTLKIQRTERGDSAVYLCASSTTGTGAGAFFGQGTRLTVV.

This clonotype was seen at least ten times. The gene calls are TRBV27 and TRBJ1-6; 8 bases match TRBD1. This CDR3 region has 14 residues. The J segment lost 11 bases and the V segment lost 8 bases, leaving 11 bases of the junction unmatched. Germline assignment: CDR1 MNHEY and CDR2 SMNVEV (reference sequence). CDR3 bases: TGTGCCAGCCGAAAGGCAGGGGGCGGGCCACCCCTCCACTTT. This encodes CASRKAGGGPPLHF.

This clonotype was seen repeatedly, ten times or more. The CDR3: CASSNQREGLETQYF. DNA for the CDR3: TGTGCCAGCAGTAACCAGCGGGAGGGCTTGGAGACCCAGTACTTC. This sequence joins TRBV28 and TRBJ2-5; 10 bases agree with TRBD2. Unmatched junction bases numbered 8, after V lost 5 bases and J lost 5 bases. Germline CDR1 reads MDHEN; CDR2 reads SYDVKM. The CDR3 contains 15 residues.

In its sample, this clonotype was seen many times. CDR3 coding DNA: TGCGCCAGCAGCCCTCAGTACGACACCGGGGAGCTGTTTTTT. It yields the protein CASSPQYDTGELFF. V usage is TRBV5-1 and J usage is TRBJ2-2, with unresolved D. In germline, CDR1 is SGHRS, CDR2 YFSETQ. The germline V and J ends were trimmed by 4 bases and 3 bases, with 10 bases remaining between them. This CDR3 is 14 amino acids long. The full variable domain, completed using reference TRBV5-1 and TRBJ2-2, is KAGVTQTPRYLIKTRGQQVTLSCSPISGHRSVSWYQQTPGQGLQFLFEYFSETQRNKGNFPGRFSGRQFSNSRSEMNVSTLELGDSALYLCASSPQYDTGELFFGEGSRLTVL.

This clonotype has at least ten counts. The chain employs TRBV6-5 and TRBJ2-7; tentative D call: TRBD1 (5 bases). CDR1 is MNHEY and CDR2 is SVGAGI in the germline V gene. The CDR3 contains 12 residues. The V gene lost 5 bases and the J gene lost 3 bases, with 8 bases spanning the gap. The CDR3: CASSRDSYEQYF. DNA for the CDR3: TGTGCCAGCAGTCGCGACAGCTACGAGCAGTACTTC.

A word on this clonotype: Germline and junction disagree at one end, which may indicate a read error. V and J are TRBV29-1 and TRBJ2-5; D uncertain. Germline-derived CDR1 and CDR2 are SQVTM and ANQGSEA. The CDR3 loop spans 12 amino acids. The CDR3 region is CSVEGTNESQNF. CDR3 coding DNA: TGCAGCGTTGAAGGTACAAATGAGAGCCAGAACTTC.

This clonotype was picked up many times. This sequence joins TRBV14 and TRBJ1-2, with D uncertain. The germline CDR1 and CDR2 sequences are SGHDN and FVKESK. CDR3 length equals 14 residues. The V end lost 0 bases, the J end lost 5 bases, and 10 bases lay between the germline ends. For the CDR3, the DNA is TGTGCCAGCAGCCAAGAGATGGGAGGGTATGGCTACACCTTC. Translation: CASSQEMGGYGYTF.